The present entry profiles one T cell receptor beta chain with its context. What it binds is unknown. Generated by immunoSEQ multiplex PCR, the TCRdb table keeps only in-frame clones and is missing some. The table has about 130,000 clones, 85% to 90% seen once. This sample was included in a study of cytomegalovirus exposure and HLA in healthy donors. Study-level findings and limits: The study listed under 200 cytomegalovirus-associated TCR beta chains.

The germline V gene encodes CDR1 SGHAT and CDR2 FQNNGV. The J segment lost 1 base and the V segment lost 4 bases, leaving 13 bases of the junction unmatched. The length of the CDR3 is 18 residues. The sample comprised PBMCs. The chain is built from TRBV11-2 and TRBJ2-7, with 10 positions matching TRBD1. The TCR comes from a young woman in good health and CMV-seronegative. DNA of the CDR3: TGTGCCAGCAGCTATCTATCAATTCCGGGACAGGGGTCCTACGAGCAGTACTTC. It yields the protein CASSYLSIPGQGSYEQYF.